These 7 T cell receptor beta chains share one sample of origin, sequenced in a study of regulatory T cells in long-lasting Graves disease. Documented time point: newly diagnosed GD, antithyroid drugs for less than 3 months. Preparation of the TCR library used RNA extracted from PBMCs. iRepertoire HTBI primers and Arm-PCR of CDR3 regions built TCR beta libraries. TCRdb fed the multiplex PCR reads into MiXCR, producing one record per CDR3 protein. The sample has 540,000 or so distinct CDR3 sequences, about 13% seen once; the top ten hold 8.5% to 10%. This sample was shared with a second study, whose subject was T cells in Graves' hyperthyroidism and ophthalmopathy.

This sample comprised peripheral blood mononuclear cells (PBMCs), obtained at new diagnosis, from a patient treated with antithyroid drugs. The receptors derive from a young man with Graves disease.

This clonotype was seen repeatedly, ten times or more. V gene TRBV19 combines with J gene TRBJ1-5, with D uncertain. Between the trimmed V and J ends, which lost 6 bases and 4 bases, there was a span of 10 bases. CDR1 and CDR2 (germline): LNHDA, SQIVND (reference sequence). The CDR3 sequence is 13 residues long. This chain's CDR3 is CASRIQGNQPQHF. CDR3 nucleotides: TGTGCCAGTAGGATACAAGGGAATCAGCCCCAGCATTTT.

The CDR3 here is CASSFGGTGVFF. CDR3 nucleotide sequence: TGTGCCAGCAGCTTCGGTGGGACAGGAGTTTTCTTT. The V gene is TRBV27, the J gene TRBJ1-1, with 8 positions matching TRBD1. CDR3 length equals 12 residues. V lost 6 bases and J lost 13; bases outside the gene matches: 10. Germline values: CDR1 MNHEY, CDR2 SMNVEV (reference sequence).

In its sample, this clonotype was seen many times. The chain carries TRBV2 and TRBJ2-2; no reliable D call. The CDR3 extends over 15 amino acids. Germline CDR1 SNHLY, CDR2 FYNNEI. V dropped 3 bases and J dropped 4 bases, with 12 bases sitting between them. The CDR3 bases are TGTGCCAGCAGTGAGATGGTTGTGGGCACCGGGGAGCTGTTTTTT. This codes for CASSEMVVGTGELFF.

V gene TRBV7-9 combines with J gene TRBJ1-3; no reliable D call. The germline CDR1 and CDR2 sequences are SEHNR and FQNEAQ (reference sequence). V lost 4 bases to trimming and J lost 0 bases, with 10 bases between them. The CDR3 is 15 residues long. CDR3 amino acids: CASSSSVFSGNTIYF. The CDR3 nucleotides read TGTGCCAGCAGCTCCTCCGTCTTCTCTGGAAACACCATATATTTT. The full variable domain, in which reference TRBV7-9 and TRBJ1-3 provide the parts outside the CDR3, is DTGVSQNPRHKITKRGQNVTFRCDPISEHNRLYWYRQTLGQGPEFLTYFQNEAQLEKSRLLSDRFSAERPKGSFSTLEIQRTEQGDSAMYLCASSSSVFSGNTIYFGEGSWLTVV.

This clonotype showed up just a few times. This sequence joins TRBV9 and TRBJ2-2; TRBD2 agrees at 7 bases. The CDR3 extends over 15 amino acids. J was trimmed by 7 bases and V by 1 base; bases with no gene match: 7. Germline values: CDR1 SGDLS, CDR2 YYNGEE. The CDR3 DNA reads TGTGCCAGCAGCGTATCGGCGGGAGTGGTCGGGGAGCTGTTTTTT. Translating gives CASSVSAGVVGELFF. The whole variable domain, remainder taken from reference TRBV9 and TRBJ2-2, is DSGVTQTPKHLITATGQRVTLRCSPRSGDLSVYWYQQSLDQGLQFLIQYYNGEERAKGNILERFSAQQFPDLHSELNLSSLELGDSALYFCASSVSAGVVGELFFGEGSRLTVL.

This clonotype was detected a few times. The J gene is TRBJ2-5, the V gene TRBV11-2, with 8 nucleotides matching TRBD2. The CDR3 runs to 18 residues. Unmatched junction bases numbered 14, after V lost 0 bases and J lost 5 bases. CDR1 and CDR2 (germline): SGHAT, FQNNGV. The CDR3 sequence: CASSLDGGAPAGAETQYF. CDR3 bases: TGTGCCAGCAGCTTAGATGGGGGGGCCCCAGCGGGGGCGGAGACCCAGTACTTC.

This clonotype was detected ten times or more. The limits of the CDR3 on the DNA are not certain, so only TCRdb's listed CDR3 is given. The CDR3: CASSDSRGAGSCFF. The chain links TRBV12-3 or TRBV12-4 to TRBJ2-2; the table gives TRBD1 as D, unverified against the DNA. The CDR3 has 14 residues if both end residues are counted.